These T cell receptor beta chains were read from a single sample in a study of cytomegalovirus exposure and HLA in healthy donors. Method: immunoSEQ multiplex PCR; TCRdb's copy keeps in-frame clones and lacks some. Of about 240,000 clones in the sample, approximately 82% are singletons; the top ten hold approximately 8.4%. The source material was PBMCs. Every receptor here comes from a woman aged 55-70 years in good health and CMV-seropositive. Both conserved end residues are part of each CDR3. D genes are given only for firm matches. Clone size is given for some rows only: seen once, a few or many times, or a class if the clone is expanded.

D gene,J gene,V gene,clone size,CDR3 protein,CDR3 DNA
TRBD2,TRBJ2-1,TRBV19,NA,CATRHGLAGDNEQFF,TGTGCCACGCGCCACGGACTAGCGGGGGACAATGAGCAGTTCTTC
TRBD1,TRBJ2-1,TRBV5-1,few,CASRTGTSSYNEQFF,TGCGCCAGCAGGACAGGGACAAGCTCCTACAATGAGCAGTTCTTC
NA,TRBJ2-3,TRBV4-2,few,CASSQGIAGLFTDTQYF,TGTGCCAGCAGCCAAGGTATTGCGGGACTTTTCACAGATACGCAGTATTTT
TRBD1,TRBJ2-7,TRBV7-2,NA,CASSSGQGVDEQYF,TGTGCCAGCAGCTCGGGACAGGGGGTCGACGAGCAGTACTTC
NA,TRBJ1-1,TRBV5-1,NA,CASSLLRDSANTEAFF,TGCGCCAGCAGCTTGTTGCGGGACTCGGCGAACACTGAAGCTTTCTTT
NA,TRBJ2-5,TRBV5-1,NA,CASSAQVGREPTQETQYF,TGCGCCAGCAGCGCCCAGGTGGGGCGCGAACCTACCCAAGAGACCCAGTACTTC
NA,TRBJ2-1,TRBV7-3,NA,CASSLNRPPYNEQFF,TGTGCCAGCAGCTTAAACAGGCCCCCATACAATGAGCAGTTCTTC
NA,TRBJ2-3,TRBV21-1,NA,CAISDRASSTDTQYF,TGTGCCATAAGCGACAGGGCCTCTAGCACAGATACGCAGTATTTT
TRBD1,TRBJ2-7,TRBV4-1,NA,CASSQTGTGGWAYEQYF,TGCGCCAGCAGCCAAACCGGGACAGGGGGGTGGGCCTACGAGCAGTACTTC
NA,TRBJ2-2,TRBV28,NA,CASSRQTTTRELFF,TGTGCCAGCAGTAGACAGACCACTACCAGGGAGCTGTTTTTT